This passage covers 26 T cell receptor beta chains from one sample sequenced in a study of shared clonotypes between healthy human individuals (dated by TCRdb to 2020 to 2021). The protocol used for the library was the immunoSEQ multiplex PCR assay. This is the immuneACCESS table as TCRdb keeps it, with only in-frame sequences that have V and J called. A part of the clones is gone; compared with another copy, unresolved V genes explain less than half, and the rest is unexplained. This sample comprises 2 million to 2.5 million clones, under 97% of them detected only once. The ten largest clones add up to over 0.1% of the sample. Sequenced sample: naive CD4+ T cells sorted from blood. What the cell subset or site label conveys for this sample: CD45RA+ positively selected. The receptors were sampled from a man aged 18 to 29 in good health.

In the case of this clone: Other DNA sequences from this sample encode an identical CDR3 as well. The chain couples TRBV30 to TRBJ2-7, with TRBD2 identical over 12 bases. V was pared by 2 bases and J by 3 bases, with 5 bases of the junction left unmatched. Per the germline V gene, CDR1 is GTSNPN and CDR2 is SVGIG (reference sequence). The CDR3 spans 15 residues. DNA of the CDR3: TGTGCCTGGAGTCCTGGACTAGCGGGAAGCTACGAGCAGTACTTC. Translation gives CAWSPGLAGSYEQYF.

V is TRBV4-2 and J is TRBJ2-3, with no clear D. Germline values: CDR1 LGHNA, CDR2 YNFKEQ. The CDR3 has 12 residues. Between the trimmed V and J ends, which lost 0 bases and 5 bases, there was a span of 3 bases. CDR3 bases: TGTGCCAGCAGCCAAGAGGGAGATACGCAGTATTTT. Translated: CASSQEGDTQYF.

The CDR3 region has the DNA TGTGCCAGCAGCCAACTCGACAGATACAATGAGCAGTTCTTC. As protein: CASSQLDRYNEQFF. The chain joins TRBV5-4 to TRBJ2-1, with D maybe TRBD1 (5 bases). The CDR3 loop spans 14 amino acids. CDR1 and CDR2 (germline): SGHNT, YYREEE (reference sequence). With 4 bases removed from V and 4 bases from J, the gap between germline ends came to 12 bases.

The V call is TRBV14, the J call TRBJ2-1, with D perhaps matching TRBD1 or TRBD2 (5 bases each). This CDR3 region has 15 residues. V lost 0 bases and J 5 bases, leaving 11 bases between the germline ends. Germline-derived CDR1 and CDR2 are SGHDN and FVKESK. The CDR3 sequence is CASSQDPGTHNEQFF. CDR3 in DNA: TGTGCCAGCAGCCAAGATCCCGGGACCCACAATGAGCAGTTCTTC.

This sequence joins TRBV7-9 and TRBJ2-2; perhaps TRBD2 as D (5 bases). Germline V gene data show CDR1 as SEHNR and CDR2 as FQNEAQ (reference sequence). This CDR3 contains 17 residues. Trimming removed 4 bases at V and 1 base at J, with 16 bases between. In nucleotides, the CDR3 is TGTGCCAGCAGCTCCGAGCGGCCGAGCGGGAACACCGGGGAGCTGTTTTTT. Amino acids: CASSSERPSGNTGELFF.

The V gene is TRBV19, the J gene TRBJ1-4, with D possibly being TRBD1 (6 bases). The CDR3 spans 13 residues. V lost 6 bases and J 8 bases, leaving 13 bases between the germline ends. Germline CDR1 LNHDA, CDR2 SQIVND (reference sequence). The CDR3 nucleotides are TGTGCCAGTAGGCCCGGGGGGCAAGAAAAACTGTTTTTT. Amino acid sequence: CASRPGGQEKLFF.

The V gene is TRBV27, the J gene TRBJ1-5; the D gene is possibly TRBD1 (5 bases). The CDR3 has 20 residues. V was cut by 0 bases and J by 1 base, with 22 bases left in between. CDR1 and CDR2 (germline): MNHEY, SMNVEV (reference sequence). The CDR3 nucleotides read TGTGCCAGCAGTTTATCTGAGTTCGGGAGGGGCGGTGAGAGCAATCAGCCCCAGCATTTT. Translated, it gives CASSLSEFGRGGESNQPQHF.

This clone was seen just once. The rearrangement joins TRBV4-1 to TRBJ1-4, with D maybe TRBD1 (5 bases). Trimming removed 0 bases from V and 4 bases from J, with 12 bases in between. Germline V CDR1 and CDR2: MGHRA, YSYEKL. The CDR3 sequence is 16 residues long. This CDR3 is CASSQEVGTLNEKLFF. The CDR3 nucleotides read TGCGCCAGCAGCCAAGAGGTGGGGACTCTTAATGAAAAACTGTTTTTT.

The V and J genes are TRBV2 and TRBJ2-7; 7 bases match TRBD2. V shed 3 bases, J shed 4 bases, and the junction held 18 bases outside the gene matches. The length of the CDR3 is 18 residues. CDR1 is SNHLY, CDR2 FYNNEI, per germline. CDR3 region: CASSDVGFQAGAGYEQYF. CDR3 sequence (DNA): TGTGCCAGCAGTGACGTCGGCTTCCAGGCGGGAGCGGGTTACGAGCAGTACTTC.

The chain links TRBV27 to TRBJ2-7; 9 nucleotides align to TRBD2. V lost 4 bases and J lost 2; bases outside the gene matches: 6. The CDR3 sequence is 15 residues long. From germline, CDR1 is MNHEY and CDR2 SMNVEV (reference sequence). The CDR3 DNA is TGTGCCAGCAGTTCAACGGGACTAGCCCCCTACGAGCAGTACTTC. Translated, it gives CASSSTGLAPYEQYF.

The chain links TRBV5-1 to TRBJ2-1, with 7 positions matching TRBD2. CDR3 length: 15 amino acids. The germline gives CDR1 SGHRS, CDR2 YFSETQ. Trimming at V came to 4 bases and at J to 1 base, leaving 5 bases not matched to a gene. The CDR3 nucleotides are TGCGCCAGCAGCGCTAGCGGACAATCCTACAATGAGCAGTTCTTC. It translates to CASSASGQSYNEQFF.

V gene TRBV11-2 combines with J gene TRBJ1-4, with D perhaps matching TRBD1 (5 bases). This CDR3 has 15 amino acids. Germline CDR1 reads SGHAT; CDR2 reads FQNNGV. V dropped 0 bases and J dropped 6 bases, with 11 bases sitting between them. CDR3 sequence reads: CASSLDGIGDEKLFF. In DNA, the CDR3 is TGTGCCAGCAGCTTAGATGGAATAGGGGATGAAAAACTGTTTTTT.

The V and J genes are TRBV5-1 and TRBJ2-1, with TRBD1 as a possible D gene (5 bases). Trimming cost V 0 bases and J 4 bases, with 8 bases left between them. The CDR3 sequence is 14 residues long. Germline-derived CDR1 and CDR2 are SGHRS and YFSETQ. The CDR3 DNA is TGCGCCAGCAGCTTGGGGACAAATTACAATGAGCAGTTCTTC. As protein: CASSLGTNYNEQFF.

The rearrangement joins TRBV30 to TRBJ2-7, with a tentative D call TRBD1 (6 bases). V lost 5 bases and J lost 4, with 12 bases in between. The CDR3 is made up of 12 amino acids. Germline assignment: CDR1 GTSNPN and CDR2 SVGIG (reference sequence). This CDR3 reads CAWAPGDYEQYF. DNA of the CDR3: TGTGCCTGGGCCCCAGGGGATTACGAGCAGTACTTC.

The chain recombines TRBV6-5 with TRBJ2-7; 10 bases match TRBD2. CDR3 length equals 14 residues. J lost 7 bases, V lost 6 bases, and 9 bases had no gene match. Germline loops: CDR1 MNHEY, CDR2 SVGAGI. In DNA form, the CDR3 reads TGTGCCAGCAGGCGAGCGGGAGGGCCCCATGAGCAGTACTTC. Translation gives CASRRAGGPHEQYF.

The chain links TRBV29-1 to TRBJ2-1; 7 bases map to TRBD1. This CDR3 is 16 amino acids long. Trimming cost V 7 bases and J 8 bases; bases outside gene matches: 20. Germline V CDR1 and CDR2: SQVTM, ANQGSEA. The CDR3 DNA is TGCAGCGCTGGCGGACAGGCCCATCTCCTGGGGGATGAGCAGTTCTTC. It specifies CSAGGQAHLLGDEQFF.

The rearrangement links TRBV5-1 to TRBJ2-1; 7 bases agree with TRBD2. The CDR3 has 16 amino acids. V shed 6 bases and J 8 bases; nucleotides not matched to a gene: 17. Germline V CDR1 and CDR2: SGHRS, YFSETQ. DNA for the CDR3: TGCGCCAGCATACTTGGTATGGCGGGAGTCTTCGATGAGCAGTTCTTC. It is translated as CASILGMAGVFDEQFF. Full variable domain (remainder filled in from reference TRBV5-1 and TRBJ2-1): KAGVTQTPRYLIKTRGQQVTLSCSPISGHRSVSWYQQTPGQGLQFLFEYFSETQRNKGNFPGRFSGRQFSNSRSEMNVSTLELGDSALYLCASILGMAGVFDEQFFGPGTRLTVL.

This CDR3 is CASTRALAEETQYF. The CDR3 coding sequence is TGTGCCAGCACCCGAGCTTTAGCCGAAGAGACCCAGTACTTC. The chain is built from TRBV7-9 and TRBJ2-5; the D is unclear. The CDR3 has 14 residues. The germline V gene has CDR1 SEHNR and CDR2 FQNEAQ (reference sequence). Trimming stripped 7 bases from V and 3 bases from J, with 15 bases between.

This chain joins TRBV6-6 and TRBJ2-1, with D unclear. Looked up from germline, CDR1 is MNHNY and CDR2 is SVGAGI (reference sequence). The V end was cut by 5 bases, the J end by 4 bases, with 9 bases between. This CDR3 comprises 13 residues. This CDR3 is CASSRAAYNEQFF. The CDR3 coding sequence is TGTGCCAGCAGTAGGGCCGCGTACAATGAGCAGTTCTTC.

The V and J genes are TRBV11-3 and TRBJ2-1, with TRBD1 identical over 11 bases. The trim removed 3 bases at V and 0 bases at J, leaving 4 bases unmatched. CDR1 and CDR2 (germline): SGHNT, YENEEA. The CDR3 is made up of 17 amino acids. The CDR3 DNA follows: TGTGCCAGCAGCTTGGGACAGGGGGTCTTCTCCTACAATGAGCAGTTCTTC. It translates to CASSLGQGVFSYNEQFF.

The rearrangement joins TRBV9 to TRBJ1-6, with 9 bases lining up with TRBD1. The CDR3 totals 17 residues. V gave up 4 bases and J gave up 4 bases; unmatched junction bases: 9. Germline V lookup: CDR1 SGDLS, CDR2 YYNGEE. CDR3 loop: CASSSRTGAQYNSPLHF. CDR3 nucleotides: TGTGCCAGCAGCTCCCGGACAGGGGCGCAATATAATTCACCCCTCCACTTT.

The gene calls are TRBV6-1 and TRBJ2-7; weak D call: TRBD2 (7 bases). Trimming removed 4 bases at V and 3 bases at J, with 16 bases between. The length of the CDR3 is 15 residues. CDR1 and CDR2 from the germline V gene are MNHNS and SASEGT. The CDR3 spells CASSGGGGGDYEQYF. CDR3 bases: TGTGCCAGCAGTGGGGGGGGAGGGGGAGACTACGAGCAGTACTTC.

The chain employs TRBV28 and TRBJ2-3, with 12 bases fitting TRBD2. CDR3 length: 16 amino acids. Germline CDR1 and CDR2: MDHEN and SYDVKM. V gave up 5 bases and J gave up 4 bases; unmatched junction bases: 7. CDR3 DNA: TGTGCCAGCAGTGTGACTCTAGCGGGGGGGCCAGATACGCAGTATTTT. Residues: CASSVTLAGGPDTQYF.

The chain links TRBV11-3 to TRBJ2-2; 11 positions agree with TRBD2. The V segment lost 0 bases and the J segment 3 bases; nucleotides outside the gene matches: 6. Per germline, CDR1 SGHNT and CDR2 YENEEA. The length of the CDR3 is 18 residues. The CDR3 region has the DNA TGTGCCAGCAGCTTAGAAACCTCACTAGCGGGAGACACCGGGGAGCTGTTTTTT. Translating it yields CASSLETSLAGDTGELFF.

V usage is TRBV27 and J usage is TRBJ1-1; D remains ambiguous. CDR1 MNHEY and CDR2 SMNVEV come from the germline V gene (reference sequence). There are 13 residues in the CDR3. V was clipped by 5 bases and J by 7 bases, with 14 bases between them. The CDR3, as DNA: TGTGCCAGCAGTAGACCGCCCCACCTTGAAGCTTTCTTT. Residues: CASSRPPHLEAFF.

The J gene is TRBJ2-7, the V gene TRBV5-8, with no clear D. Trimming removed 2 bases from V and 2 bases from J, with 11 bases in between. From germline, CDR1 is SGHTS and CDR2 YDEGEE. The CDR3 sequence is 14 residues long. In DNA, the CDR3 is TGTGCCAGCAGCTTAGTTGTCGTTACCTACGAGCAGTACTTC. Protein sequence: CASSLVVVTYEQYF.